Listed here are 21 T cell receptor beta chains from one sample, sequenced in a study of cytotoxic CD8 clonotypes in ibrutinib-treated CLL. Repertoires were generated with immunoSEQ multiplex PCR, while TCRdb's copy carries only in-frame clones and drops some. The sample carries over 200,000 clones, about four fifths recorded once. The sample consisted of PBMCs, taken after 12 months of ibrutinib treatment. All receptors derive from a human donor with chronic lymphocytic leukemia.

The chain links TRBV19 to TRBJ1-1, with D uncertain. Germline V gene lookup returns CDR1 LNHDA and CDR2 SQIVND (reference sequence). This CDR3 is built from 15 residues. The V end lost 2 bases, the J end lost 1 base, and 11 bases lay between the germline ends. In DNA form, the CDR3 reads TGTGCCAGTAGTATAATTGAGGGAGGGAACACTGAAGCTTTCTTT. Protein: CASSIIEGGNTEAFF.

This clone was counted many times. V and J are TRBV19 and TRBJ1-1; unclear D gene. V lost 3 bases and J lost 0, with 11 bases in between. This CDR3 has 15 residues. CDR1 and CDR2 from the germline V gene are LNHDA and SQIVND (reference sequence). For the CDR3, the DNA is TGTGCCAGTAGTATTGAAGCAGTGATGAACACTGAAGCTTTCTTT. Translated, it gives CASSIEAVMNTEAFF.

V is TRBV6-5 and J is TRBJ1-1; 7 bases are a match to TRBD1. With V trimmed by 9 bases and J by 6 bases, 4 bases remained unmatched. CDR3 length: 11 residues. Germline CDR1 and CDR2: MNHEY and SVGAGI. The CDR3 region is CASNRGPEAFF. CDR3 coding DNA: TGTGCCAGTAACAGGGGTCCTGAAGCTTTCTTT.

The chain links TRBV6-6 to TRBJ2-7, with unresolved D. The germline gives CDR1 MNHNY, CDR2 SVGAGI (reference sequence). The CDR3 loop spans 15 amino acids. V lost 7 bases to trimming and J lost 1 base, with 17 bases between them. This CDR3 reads CASTSSNGVSYEQYF. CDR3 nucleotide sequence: TGTGCCAGCACCTCCTCGAATGGGGTTTCCTACGAGCAGTACTTC.

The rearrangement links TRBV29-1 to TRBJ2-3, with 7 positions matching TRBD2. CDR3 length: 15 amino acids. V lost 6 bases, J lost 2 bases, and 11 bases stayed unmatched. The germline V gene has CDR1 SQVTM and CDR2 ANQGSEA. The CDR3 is CSVIRLARFTDTQYF. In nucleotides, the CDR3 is TGCAGCGTGATACGACTAGCCCGTTTCACAGATACGCAGTATTTT.

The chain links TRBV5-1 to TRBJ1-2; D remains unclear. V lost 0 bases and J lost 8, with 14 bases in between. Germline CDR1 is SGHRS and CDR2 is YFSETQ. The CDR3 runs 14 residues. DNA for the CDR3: TGCGCCAGCAGCTTGGACCAAAGGGCGTGGGGCTACACCTTC. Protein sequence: CASSLDQRAWGYTF. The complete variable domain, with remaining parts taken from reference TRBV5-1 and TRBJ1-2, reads KAGVTQTPRYLIKTRGQQVTLSCSPISGHRSVSWYQQTPGQGLQFLFEYFSETQRNKGNFPGRFSGRQFSNSRSEMNVSTLELGDSALYLCASSLDQRAWGYTFGSGTRLTVV.

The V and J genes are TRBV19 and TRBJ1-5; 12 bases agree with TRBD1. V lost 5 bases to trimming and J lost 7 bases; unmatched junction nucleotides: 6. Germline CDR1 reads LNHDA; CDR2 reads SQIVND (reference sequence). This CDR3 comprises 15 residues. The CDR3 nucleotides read TGTGCCAGTAGTGGGACAGGGGGCGCAGGGCAGCCCCAGCATTTT. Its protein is CASSGTGGAGQPQHF.

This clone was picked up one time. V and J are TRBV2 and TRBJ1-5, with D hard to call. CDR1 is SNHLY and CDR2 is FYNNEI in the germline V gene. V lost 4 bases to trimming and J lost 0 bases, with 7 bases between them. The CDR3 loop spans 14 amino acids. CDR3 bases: TGTGCCAGCAGTGGTCCTAGTAGCAATCAGCCCCAGCATTTT. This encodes CASSGPSSNQPQHF.

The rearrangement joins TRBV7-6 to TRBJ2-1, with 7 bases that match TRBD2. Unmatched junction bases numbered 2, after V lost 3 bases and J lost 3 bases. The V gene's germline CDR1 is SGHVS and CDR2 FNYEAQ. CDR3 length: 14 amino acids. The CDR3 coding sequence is TGTGCCAGCAGCTTGCTAGCGGACTACAATGAGCAGTTCTTC. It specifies CASSLLADYNEQFF.

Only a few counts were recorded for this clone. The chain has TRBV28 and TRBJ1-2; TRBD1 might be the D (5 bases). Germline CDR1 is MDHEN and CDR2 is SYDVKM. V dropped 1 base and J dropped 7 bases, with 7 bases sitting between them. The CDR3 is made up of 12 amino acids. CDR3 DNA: TGTGCCAGCAGTTTATTGGGGGGTGGCTACACCTTC. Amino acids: CASSLLGGGYTF.

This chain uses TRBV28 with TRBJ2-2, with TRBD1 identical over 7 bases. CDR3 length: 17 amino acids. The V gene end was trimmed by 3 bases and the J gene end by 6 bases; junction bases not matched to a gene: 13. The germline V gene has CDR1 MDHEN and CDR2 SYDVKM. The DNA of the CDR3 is TGTGCCAGCAGTTTGTGGGGACAGTCTCGGACAGCCGGGGAGCTGTTTTTT. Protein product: CASSLWGQSRTAGELFF.

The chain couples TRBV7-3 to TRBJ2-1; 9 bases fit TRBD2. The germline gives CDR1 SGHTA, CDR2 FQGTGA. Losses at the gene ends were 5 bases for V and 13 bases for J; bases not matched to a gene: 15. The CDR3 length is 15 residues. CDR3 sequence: CASSPLPSGGPTQFF. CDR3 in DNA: TGTGCCAGCAGCCCTCTTCCCAGCGGGGGGCCCACACAGTTCTTC.

The CDR3 protein is CASSLWEETYEQYF. CDR3 sequence (DNA): TGTGCCAGCAGCTTGTGGGAGGAGACCTACGAGCAGTACTTC. The rearrangement links TRBV11-2 to TRBJ2-7; D possibly corresponds to TRBD2 (6 bases). The CDR3 loop spans 14 amino acids. Germline V gene lookup returns CDR1 SGHAT and CDR2 FQNNGV. V shed 3 bases and J shed 2 bases, with 11 bases lying between them.

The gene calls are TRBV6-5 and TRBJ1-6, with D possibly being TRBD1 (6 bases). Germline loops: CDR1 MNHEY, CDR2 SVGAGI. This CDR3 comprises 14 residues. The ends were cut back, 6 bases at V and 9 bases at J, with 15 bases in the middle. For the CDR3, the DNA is TGTGCCAGCAGGCACAGGGCTGCTCCTTCACCCCTCCACTTT. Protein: CASRHRAAPSPLHF.

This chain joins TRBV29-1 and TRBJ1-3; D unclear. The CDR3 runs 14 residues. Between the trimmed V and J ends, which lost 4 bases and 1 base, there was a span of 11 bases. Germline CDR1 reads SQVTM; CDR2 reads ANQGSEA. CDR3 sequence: CSVVAARSGNTIYF. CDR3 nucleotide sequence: TGCAGCGTTGTGGCGGCACGTTCTGGAAACACCATATATTTT.

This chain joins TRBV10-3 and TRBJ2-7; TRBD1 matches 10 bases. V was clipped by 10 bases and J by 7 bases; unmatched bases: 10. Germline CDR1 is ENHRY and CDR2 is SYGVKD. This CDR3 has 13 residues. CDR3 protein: CASSRQGAGEQYF. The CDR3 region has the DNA TGTGCCAGCTCGAGACAGGGGGCGGGTGAGCAGTACTTC.

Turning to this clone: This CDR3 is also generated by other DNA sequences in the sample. The CDR3 sequence: CASSLQRNTEAFF. CDR3 DNA: TGCGCCAGCAGCTTGCAGCGGAACACTGAAGCTTTCTTT. V gene TRBV5-1 combines with J gene TRBJ1-1; D is unresolved. The CDR3 is 13 residues long. The V gene's germline CDR1 is SGHRS and CDR2 YFSETQ. The V gene lost 1 base and the J gene lost 1 base, with 5 bases spanning the gap.

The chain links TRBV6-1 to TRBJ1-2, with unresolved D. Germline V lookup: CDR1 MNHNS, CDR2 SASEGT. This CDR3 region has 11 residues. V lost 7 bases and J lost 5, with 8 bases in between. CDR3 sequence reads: CASTGKYGYTF. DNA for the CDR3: TGTGCCAGCACGGGGAAATATGGCTACACCTTC.

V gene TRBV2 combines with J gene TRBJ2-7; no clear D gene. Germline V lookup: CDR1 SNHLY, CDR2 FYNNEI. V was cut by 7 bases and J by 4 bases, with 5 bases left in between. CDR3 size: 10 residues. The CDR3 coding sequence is TGTGCCAGCAATAATTACGAGCAGTACTTC. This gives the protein CASNNYEQYF.

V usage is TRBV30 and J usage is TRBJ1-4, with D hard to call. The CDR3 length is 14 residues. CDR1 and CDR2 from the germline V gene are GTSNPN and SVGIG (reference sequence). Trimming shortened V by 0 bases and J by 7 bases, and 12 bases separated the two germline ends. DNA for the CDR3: TGTGCCTGGAGTGTCGGGGTTTCGGGTGAAAAACTGTTTTTT. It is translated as CAWSVGVSGEKLFF.

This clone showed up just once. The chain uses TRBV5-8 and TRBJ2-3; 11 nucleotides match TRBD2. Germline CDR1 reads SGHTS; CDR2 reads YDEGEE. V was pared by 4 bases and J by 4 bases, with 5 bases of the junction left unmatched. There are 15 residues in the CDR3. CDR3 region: CASSGLAGLSDTQYF. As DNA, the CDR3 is TGTGCCAGCAGCGGACTAGCGGGCCTCTCAGATACGCAGTATTTT.